This T cell receptor beta chain was profiled in a study of T-cell memory formation after mild COVID-19. Findings and limits, study-wide: Shrinking CD4+ clones resided mostly in CM and EM, and CD8+ ones in EMRA. Clones contracting across day 15 to 85 had a balanced CD4/CD8 profile; later expanding clones leaned CD4+. Detection of some responders pre-infection suggested pre-existing cross-reactive memory T cells participated.

5'RACE with constant-segment primers yielded barcoded, UMI-tagged TCR alpha and TCR beta cDNA libraries. TCRdb fed the 5' RACE reads into MiXCR, producing one record per CDR3 protein. Among a few hundred thousand distinct CDR3 sequences listed, 20% to 25% were seen once. The CDR3 spans 15 residues. V lost 4 bases to trimming and J lost 3 bases, with 16 bases between them. Germline V gene lookup returns CDR1 MNHEY and CDR2 SMNVEV (reference sequence). As regards this clonotype: Its antigen is still unknown.

The sequence was obtained from a man between 18 and 29 years old who had mild COVID-19 (a few samples of this study predate the infection). Cell type and time point are not known. The rearrangement uses TRBV27 and TRBJ2-7; D ambiguous. Sequencing was performed on PBMCs or a T cell subset sorted from them (not recorded which). This chain's CDR3 is CASSSPSPVGYEQYF. In nucleotides, the CDR3 is TGTGCCAGCAGTTCCCCCTCTCCAGTGGGCTACGAGCAGTACTTC.